Below, one T cell receptor (beta chain) is given with its context. What it recognizes is unknown. The data belong to a study of high-grade serous ovarian cancer treatment subgroups. Study-level background: Mean per sample: approximately 13,000 reads, more than 6,500 unique TCR beta rearrangements.

Study-level points and caveats: CDR1 and CDR2 were left unanalyzed; analyses focused on CDR3. TCR clonal relatedness correlated positively with neoantigen level. Different patients shared almost no repertoire; same-patient tumors shared about 0.11 to 0.85.

Here immunoSEQ multiplex PCR was the method, and the copy in TCRdb shows in-frame clones only, minus some. The table has about 18,000 clones, 75% seen once. The tumor samples were collected prior to definitive surgery or chemotherapy. This receptor was taken from a human donor with high-grade serous ovarian cancer. Sequencing input: tumor tissue.

CDR3 sequence reads: CASTPSGRFGYTF. DNA of the CDR3: TGTGCCAGCACCCCCTCGGGGCGGTTCGGCTACACCTTC. The chain joins TRBV7-2 to TRBJ1-2, with a weak D call TRBD1 (5 bases). V lost 7 bases and J 8 bases, leaving 17 bases between the germline ends. Germline CDR1 is SGHTA and CDR2 is FQGNSA. There are 13 residues in the CDR3.